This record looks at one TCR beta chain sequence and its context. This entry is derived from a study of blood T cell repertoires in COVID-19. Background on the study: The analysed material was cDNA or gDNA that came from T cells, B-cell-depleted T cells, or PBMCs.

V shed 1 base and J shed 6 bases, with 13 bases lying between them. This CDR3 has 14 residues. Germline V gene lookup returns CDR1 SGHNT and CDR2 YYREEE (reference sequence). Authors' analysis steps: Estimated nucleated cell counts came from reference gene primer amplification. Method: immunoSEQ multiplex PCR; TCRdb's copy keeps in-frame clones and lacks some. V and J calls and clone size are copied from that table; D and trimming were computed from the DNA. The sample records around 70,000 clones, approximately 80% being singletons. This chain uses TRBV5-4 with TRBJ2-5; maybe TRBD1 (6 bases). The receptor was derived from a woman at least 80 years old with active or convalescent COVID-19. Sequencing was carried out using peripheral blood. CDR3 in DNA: TGTGCCAGCAGCTTGAACAGGGAGATGAAGACCCAGTACTTC. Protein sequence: CASSLNREMKTQYF.